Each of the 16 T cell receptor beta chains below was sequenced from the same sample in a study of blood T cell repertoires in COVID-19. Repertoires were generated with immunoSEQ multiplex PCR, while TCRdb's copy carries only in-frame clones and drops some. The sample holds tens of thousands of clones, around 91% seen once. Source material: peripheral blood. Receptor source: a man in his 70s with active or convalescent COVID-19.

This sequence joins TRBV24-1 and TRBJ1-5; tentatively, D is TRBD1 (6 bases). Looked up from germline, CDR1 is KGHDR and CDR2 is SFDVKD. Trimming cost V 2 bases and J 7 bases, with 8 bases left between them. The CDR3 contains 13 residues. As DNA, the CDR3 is TGTGCCACCAGTGATTACAGGGACCAGCCCCAGCATTTT. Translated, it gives CATSDYRDQPQHF.

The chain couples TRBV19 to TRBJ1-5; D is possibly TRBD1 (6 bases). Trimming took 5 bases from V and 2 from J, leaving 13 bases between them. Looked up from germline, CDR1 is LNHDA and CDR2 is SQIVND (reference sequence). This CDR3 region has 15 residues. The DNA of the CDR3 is TGTGCCAGTAGTCCGGACAGCTGGGGCAATCAGCCCCAGCATTTT. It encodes CASSPDSWGNQPQHF.

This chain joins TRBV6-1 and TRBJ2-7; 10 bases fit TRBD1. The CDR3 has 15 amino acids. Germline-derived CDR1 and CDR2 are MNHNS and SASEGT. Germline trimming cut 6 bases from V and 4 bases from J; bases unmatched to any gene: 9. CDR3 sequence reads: CASRGQGSGPYEQYF. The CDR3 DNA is TGTGCCAGCAGGGGACAGGGGTCGGGGCCTTACGAGCAGTACTTC.

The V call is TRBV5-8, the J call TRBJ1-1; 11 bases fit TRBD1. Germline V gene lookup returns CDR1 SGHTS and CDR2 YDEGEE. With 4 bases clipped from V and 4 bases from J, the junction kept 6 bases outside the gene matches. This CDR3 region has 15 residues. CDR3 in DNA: TGTGCCAGCAGCCGACCGGACAGGGGGCTCACTGAAGCTTTCTTT. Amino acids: CASSRPDRGLTEAFF.

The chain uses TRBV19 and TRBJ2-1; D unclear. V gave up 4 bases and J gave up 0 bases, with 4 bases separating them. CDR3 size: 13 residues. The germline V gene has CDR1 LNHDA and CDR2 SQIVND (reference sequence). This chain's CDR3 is CASSTLSYNEQFF. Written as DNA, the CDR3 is TGTGCCAGTAGTACCCTCTCCTACAATGAGCAGTTCTTC.

The CDR3: CASSHRLNQPQHF. CDR3 sequence (DNA): TGTGCCAGCAGTCACAGGTTAAATCAGCCCCAGCATTTT. The J gene is TRBJ1-5, the V gene TRBV5-5, with D possibly TRBD1 on 5 matching bases. The length of the CDR3 is 13 residues. V lost 5 bases, J lost 4 bases, and 10 bases lay in between. Germline CDR1 is SGHKS and CDR2 is YYEKEE (reference sequence).

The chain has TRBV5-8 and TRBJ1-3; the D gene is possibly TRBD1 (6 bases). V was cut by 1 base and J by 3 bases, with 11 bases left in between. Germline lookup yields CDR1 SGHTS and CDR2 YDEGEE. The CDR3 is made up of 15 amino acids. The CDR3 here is CASSLPTGFGNTIYF. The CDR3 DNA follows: TGTGCCAGCAGCTTGCCTACAGGGTTTGGAAACACCATATATTTT. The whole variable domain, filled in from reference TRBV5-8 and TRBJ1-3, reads EAGVTQSPTHLIKTRGQQATLRCSPISGHTSVYWYQQALGLGLQFLLWYDEGEERNRGNFPPRFSGRQFPNYSSELNVNALELEDSALYLCASSLPTGFGNTIYFGEGSWLTVV.

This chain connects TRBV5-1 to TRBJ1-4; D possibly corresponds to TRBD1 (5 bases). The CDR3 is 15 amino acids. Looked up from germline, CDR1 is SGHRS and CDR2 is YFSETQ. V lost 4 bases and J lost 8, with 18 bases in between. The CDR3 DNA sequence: TGCGCCAGCAGCCGGAGGCCGGGGAGGGACGAAAAACTGTTTTTT. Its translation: CASSRRPGRDEKLFF.

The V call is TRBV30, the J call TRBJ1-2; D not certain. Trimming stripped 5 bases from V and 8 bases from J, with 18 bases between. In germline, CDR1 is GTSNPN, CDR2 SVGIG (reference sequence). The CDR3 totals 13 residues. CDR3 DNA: TGTGCCTGGGACACCTCAGCGGCGGGGGGCTACACCTTC. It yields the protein CAWDTSAAGGYTF. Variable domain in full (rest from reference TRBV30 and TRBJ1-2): SQTIHQWPATLVQPVGSPLSLECTVEGTSNPNLYWYRQAAGRGLQLLFYSVGIGQISSEVPQNLSASRPQDRQFILSSKKLLLSDSGFYLCAWDTSAAGGYTFGSGTRLTVV.

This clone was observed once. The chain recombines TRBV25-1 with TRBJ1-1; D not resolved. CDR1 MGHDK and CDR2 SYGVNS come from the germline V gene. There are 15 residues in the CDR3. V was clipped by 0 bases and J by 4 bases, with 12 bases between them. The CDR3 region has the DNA TGTGCCAGCAGTGAATACCGGGAAGTAGGCACTGAAGCTTTCTTT. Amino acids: CASSEYREVGTEAFF.

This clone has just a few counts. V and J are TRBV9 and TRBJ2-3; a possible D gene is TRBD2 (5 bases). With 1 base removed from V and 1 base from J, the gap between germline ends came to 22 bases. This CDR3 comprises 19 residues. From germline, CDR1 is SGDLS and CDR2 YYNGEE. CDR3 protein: CASSVPSSWSGERTDTQYF. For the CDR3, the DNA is TGTGCCAGCAGCGTACCCTCGAGTTGGAGCGGCGAACGCACAGATACGCAGTATTTT.

CDR3 nucleotide sequence: TGTGCCAGCCCCCTAGAGGGCACCGGGGAGCTGTTTTTT. It translates to CASPLEGTGELFF. V and J are TRBV7-9 and TRBJ2-2; D is perhaps TRBD2 (5 bases). The germline V gene encodes CDR1 SEHNR and CDR2 FQNEAQ (reference sequence). The CDR3 is made up of 13 amino acids. V dropped 8 bases and J dropped 4 bases, with 11 bases sitting between them.

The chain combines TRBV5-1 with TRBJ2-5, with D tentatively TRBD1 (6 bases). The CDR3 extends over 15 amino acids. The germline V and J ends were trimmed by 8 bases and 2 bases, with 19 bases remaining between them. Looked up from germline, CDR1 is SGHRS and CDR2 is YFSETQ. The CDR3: CASSILGQKQETQYF. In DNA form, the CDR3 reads TGCGCCAGTTCGATACTCGGACAGAAGCAAGAGACCCAGTACTTC.

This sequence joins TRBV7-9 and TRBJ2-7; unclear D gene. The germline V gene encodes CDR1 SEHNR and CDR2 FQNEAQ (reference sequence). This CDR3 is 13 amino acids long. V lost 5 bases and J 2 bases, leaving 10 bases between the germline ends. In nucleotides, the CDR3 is TGTGCCAGCAGCCCCTCTCTCCCCTACGAGCAGTACTTC. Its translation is CASSPSLPYEQYF.

The CDR3 nucleotides read TGTGCCAGCAGTGAAGACAGGGAGAGAAATGAAAAACTGTTTTTT. The encoded protein is CASSEDRERNEKLFF. The chain combines TRBV2 with TRBJ1-4; perhaps TRBD1 as D (6 bases). V gave up 1 base and J gave up 5 bases, with 11 bases separating them. The length of the CDR3 is 15 residues. CDR1 and CDR2 from the germline V gene are SNHLY and FYNNEI.

The CDR3 is CASSIGLENSPLHF. The CDR3 DNA follows: TGTGCCAGTAGTATTGGGCTTGAAAATTCACCCCTCCACTTT. The chain has TRBV19 and TRBJ1-6; D is unresolved. This CDR3 has 14 amino acids. Germline loops: CDR1 LNHDA, CDR2 SQIVND (reference sequence). V was clipped by 3 bases and J by 7 bases, with 10 bases between them.